Below are 2 T cell receptor beta chains sequenced from a single sample in a study of a mutant IDH1 vaccine in newly diagnosed glioma. Measured with immunoSEQ multiplex PCR; TCRdb has only the in-frame clones, and not every one. The sample has about 29,000 clones, 75% to 90% seen once. Sample time point: week 5, during vaccination. All doses held 300 ug of mutant IDH1 20-mer peptide, with topical imiquimod. These receptors' antigens are unknown. The input for sequencing was peripheral blood mononuclear cells (PBMCs), taken from a glioma patient whose treatment included an IDH1 peptide vaccine. Source of these receptors: a woman aged 35 to 49 with glioma. Some clones in this sample may be carry-over from other donors' samples.

The chain has TRBV28 and TRBJ1-2; D is undetermined. Per germline, CDR1 MDHEN and CDR2 SYDVKM. The CDR3 extends over 13 amino acids. V was trimmed by 8 bases and J by 2 bases, leaving 12 bases between them. The CDR3, as DNA: TGTGCCAGCTCCCTCGTGGACAACTATGGCTACACCTTC. This encodes CASSLVDNYGYTF.

This chain joins TRBV5-5 and TRBJ2-3, with 7 bases aligning to TRBD1. The V gene end was trimmed by 0 bases and the J gene end by 3 bases; junction bases not matched to a gene: 4. The germline gives CDR1 SGHKS, CDR2 YYEKEE (reference sequence). The CDR3 contains 15 residues. This chain's CDR3 is CASSLGRQGTDTQYF. The CDR3 nucleotides are TGTGCCAGCAGCTTGGGGAGACAGGGTACAGATACGCAGTATTTT.